A single sample gave rise to the 2 T cell receptor beta chains below, sequenced in a study of neurological immune-mediated disorders. TCRdb used MiXCR to reprocess the 5' RACE reads, holding one entry per CDR3 protein. This sample has more than 50,000 distinct CDR3 sequences; around 4.2% occur once, and the top ten carry around 1.3%. What was sequenced was PBMCs. These receptor sequences come from a man aged 30 to 39 with multiple sclerosis.

This clonotype was counted at least ten times. The rearrangement joins TRBV10-3 to TRBJ1-1; 7 positions agree with TRBD1. Losses at the gene ends were 4 bases for V and 1 base for J; bases not matched to a gene: 3. Germline CDR1 reads ENHRY; CDR2 reads SYGVKD. The CDR3 spans 14 residues. Here the CDR3 DNA reads TGTGCCATCAGTGGGACAGGAAGGAACACTGAAGCTTTCTTT. Translated: CAISGTGRNTEAFF.

This clonotype was detected many times. This chain connects TRBV5-6 to TRBJ2-1, with D uncertain. Germline V gene lookup returns CDR1 SGHDT and CDR2 YYEEEE. CDR3 length: 12 residues. Trimming took 0 bases from V and 8 from J, leaving 6 bases between them. Here the CDR3 reads CASSLESDEQFF. The CDR3 DNA follows: TGTGCCAGCAGCTTGGAATCGGATGAGCAGTTCTTC.